This is a list of T cell receptor beta chains from one sample in a study of PD-1 blockade in classical Hodgkin lymphoma. The repertoire was sequenced with immunoSEQ multiplex PCR; TCRdb's copy has only in-frame clones and lacks some. The sample comprises roughly 40,000 clones, approximately 87% of which are singletons, and about 10% rests with the top ten. Specimen: peripheral blood mononuclear cells (PBMCs), collected at baseline. The receptors derive from a human donor with classical Hodgkin lymphoma. The CDR3 runs from the conserved cysteine through the conserved F or W. D genes are given only for firm matches. Clone sizes are given selectively: once, few, many, or a class where the clone is expanded.

.,TRBJ1-2,.,TRBV19,TGTGCCAGTAGTATAGGGAAGGCCCTCTATGGCTACACCTTC,CASSIGKALYGYTF
.,TRBJ1-1,.,TRBV7-9,TGTGCCAGCAGCTTAGCGTGGACGACTGAAGCTTTCTTT,CASSLAWTTEAFF
.,TRBJ1-1,.,TRBV6-6,TGTGCCAGCAGTTACTCGATAGGTGAAGCTTTCTTT,CASSYSIGEAFF
.,TRBJ1-3,.,TRBV10-3,TGTGCCATCAGTGTAGGGGGAAACACCATATATTTT,CAISVGGNTIYF
.,TRBJ2-7,.,TRBV11-1,TGTGCCAGCAGTCCCAGGGGTTACGAGCAGTACTTC,CASSPRGYEQYF
.,TRBJ2-1,TRBD1,TRBV6-5,TGTGCCAGCAGTTACTTCAGGGGGCGCGGACTCACTGAGCAGTTCTTC,CASSYFRGRGLTEQFF
few,TRBJ2-3,.,TRBV6-6,TGTGCCAGCAGTCAGGACAGTACAGATACGCAGTATTTT,CASSQDSTDTQYF
.,TRBJ2-3,TRBD1,TRBV28,TGTGCCAGCAGGCCTATGACAGGGGACTCTAGCACAGATACGCAGTATTTT,CASRPMTGDSSTDTQYF
.,TRBJ2-7,.,TRBV19,TGTGCCAGTAGTATAGACCCGCGGAGCTCCTACGAGCAGTACTTC,CASSIDPRSSYEQYF
.,TRBJ2-7,TRBD1,TRBV7-2,TGTGCCAGCAGCCGGGACAGGGGAGAGTACGAGCAGTACTTC,CASSRDRGEYEQYF
.,TRBJ1-6,.,TRBV6-1,TGTGCCAGCAGTGGCGTAAGGGCAGCTAATTCACCCCTCCACTTT,CASSGVRAANSPLHF
.,TRBJ1-5,.,TRBV6-6,TGTGCCAGCATAAGTGACACGGTCAATCAGCCCCAGCATTTT,CASISDTVNQPQHF
.,TRBJ1-2,.,TRBV6-1,TGTGCCAGCAGTGAATTAGGGGTCAGCTCCTATGGCTACACCTTC,CASSELGVSSYGYTF
.,TRBJ1-3,.,TRBV19,TGTGCCAGTAGTATGGGACATTTATCCAGCTCTGGAAACACCATATATTTT,CASSMGHLSSSGNTIYF